Listed here are 6 T cell receptor beta chains from one sample, sequenced in a study of cytomegalovirus exposure and HLA in healthy donors. The PCR made use of 60 Vbeta and 13 Jbeta primers. Clones were read by immunoSEQ multiplex PCR, and TCRdb kept only the in-frame ones, dropping some. This sample carries 120,000 or so clones, roughly 70% of them seen once, and the ten largest clones take 2.9%. The sample was PBMCs. Every receptor here comes from a middle-aged woman in good health and CMV-seropositive.

The chain employs TRBV19 and TRBJ2-7, with D unclear. The CDR3 consists of 13 residues. Germline lookup yields CDR1 LNHDA and CDR2 SQIVND (reference sequence). Trimming shortened V by 2 bases and J by 0 bases, and 5 bases separated the two germline ends. CDR3 in DNA: TGTGCCAGTAGTATATTCAGCTCCTACGAGCAGTACTTC. This codes for CASSIFSSYEQYF. The whole variable domain, filled in from reference TRBV19 and TRBJ2-7, reads DGGITQSPKYLFRKEGQNVTLSCEQNLNHDAMYWYRQDPGQGLRLIYYSQIVNDFQKGDIAEGYSVSREKKESFPLTVTSAQKNPTAFYLCASSIFSSYEQYFGPGTRLTVT.

V gene TRBV2 combines with J gene TRBJ1-5; D is perhaps TRBD1 (5 bases). CDR3 length: 13 residues. The V end was cut by 7 bases, the J end by 7 bases, with 14 bases between. Germline V gene data show CDR1 as SNHLY and CDR2 as FYNNEI. The CDR3 coding sequence is TGTGCCAGCACCGAAACGGGGGACCAGCCCCAGCATTTT. Protein product: CASTETGDQPQHF.

The gene calls are TRBV6-5 and TRBJ1-2, with 10 nucleotides matching TRBD1. The germline V gene has CDR1 MNHEY and CDR2 SVGAGI. This CDR3 has 14 residues. The ends lost 2 bases at V and 6 bases at J; junction bases unmatched: 3. The CDR3 region has the DNA TGTGCCAGCAGTTACGGGGACAGGGGTCATGGCTACACCTTC. Encoded protein: CASSYGDRGHGYTF.

V usage is TRBV5-1 and J usage is TRBJ1-1; D is unresolved. Trimming pared 3 bases from V and 5 bases from J, leaving 11 bases between. The germline gives CDR1 SGHRS, CDR2 YFSETQ. This CDR3 has 13 amino acids. The CDR3 nucleotides read TGCGCCAGCAGCTACGGTCGGGGAACTGAAGCTTTCTTT. This codes for CASSYGRGTEAFF.

The V call is TRBV19, the J call TRBJ2-7; 8 bases line up with TRBD1. The CDR3 contains 17 residues. CDR1 is LNHDA, CDR2 SQIVND, per germline (reference sequence). Trimming removed 5 bases from V and 3 bases from J; junction bases left unmatched: 15. For the CDR3, the DNA is TGTGCCAGTAGTGCTGCCGTTGGGCAGGGGGCTTTCTACGAGCAGTACTTC. It yields the protein CASSAAVGQGAFYEQYF.

V gene TRBV19 combines with J gene TRBJ2-3; D is ambiguous. The germline V and J ends were trimmed by 4 bases and 2 bases, with 13 bases remaining between them. Germline values: CDR1 LNHDA, CDR2 SQIVND (reference sequence). The CDR3 runs 15 residues. CDR3 nucleotides: TGTGCCAGTAGTAGTCCTAGTGCATACACAGATACGCAGTATTTT. Translated: CASSSPSAYTDTQYF.